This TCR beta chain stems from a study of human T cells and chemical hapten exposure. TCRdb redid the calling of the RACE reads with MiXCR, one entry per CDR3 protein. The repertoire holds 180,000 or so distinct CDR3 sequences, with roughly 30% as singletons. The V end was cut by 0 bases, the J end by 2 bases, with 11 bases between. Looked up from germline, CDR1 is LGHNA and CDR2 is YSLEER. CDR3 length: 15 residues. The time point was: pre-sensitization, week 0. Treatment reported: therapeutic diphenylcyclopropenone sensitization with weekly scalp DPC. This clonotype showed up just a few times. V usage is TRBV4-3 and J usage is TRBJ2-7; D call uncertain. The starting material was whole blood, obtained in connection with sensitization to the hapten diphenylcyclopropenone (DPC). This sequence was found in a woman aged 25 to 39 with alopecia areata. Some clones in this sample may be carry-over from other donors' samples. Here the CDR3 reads CASSQDRDVTYEQYF. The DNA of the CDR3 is TGCGCCAGCAGCCAAGATAGAGACGTTACCTACGAGCAGTACTTC.